This TCR beta chain was captured in a study of blood T cell repertoires in COVID-19. Across the whole study: Samples representing acute and convalescent COVID-19 were sourced from the United States, Italy and Spain. T cells, B-cell-depleted T cells, or PBMCs provided the cDNA or gDNA that served as material.

CDR3 length equals 15 residues. J lost 5 bases, V lost 0 bases, and 4 bases had no gene match. Germline values: CDR1 MNHNS, CDR2 SASEGT. The table came from immunoSEQ multiplex PCR; TCRdb's copy has only in-frame clones and leaves some out. The data contain approximately 190,000 clones, over 80% of them singletons. This clonotype originated in a woman aged 60-75 years with COVID-19, enrolled during active disease. The chain employs TRBV6-1 and TRBJ2-1, with TRBD2 matching 7 bases. Sequencing was carried out using peripheral blood. CDR3 loop: CASSEAPSGDNEQFF. CDR3 DNA sequence: TGTGCCAGCAGTGAAGCGCCTAGCGGAGACAATGAGCAGTTCTTC.